This TCR beta chain was identified during a study of OX40 agonist ivuxolimab in advanced cancers. Study at large: Three individuals attained partial responses, comprising one hepatocellular carcinoma case and two cutaneous melanoma cases.

Assay used: immunoSEQ multiplex PCR; TCRdb lists only in-frame clones, some missing. The data hold tens of thousands of clones, with approximately 84% observed a single time. The CDR3 contains 16 residues. The trim removed 4 bases at V and 0 bases at J, leaving 9 bases unmatched. Germline CDR1 reads SQVTM; CDR2 reads ANQGSEA. As concerns this clone: What it binds is not known.

Study-wide results and limits: Mean expanded clone counts were higher in CD8+ than CD4+ T cells.

The chain joins TRBV29-1 to TRBJ2-1; 7 bases agree with TRBD2. This TCR was recovered from an adult with an advanced solid tumor such as melanoma, head and neck, liver or kidney cancer. The starting material was CD4+ or CD8+ T cells sorted from blood, obtained in a trial of the OX40 agonist ivuxolimab. Here the CDR3 reads CSVAQLATSSYNEQFF. The CDR3 DNA sequence: TGCAGCGTTGCCCAACTAGCGACCAGCTCCTACAATGAGCAGTTCTTC.